Each of the 20 T cell receptor beta chains below was sequenced from the same sample in a study of spatial heterogeneity in lung cancer. Study conclusions and caveats: Tumor mutation count correlated with how many alpha and beta TCRs expanded intratumorally.

TCRdb passed the 5' RACE reads through MiXCR, listing each CDR3 protein once. The top ten clones hold more than 15% of a sample with about 2,700 distinct CDR3 sequences, roughly 5.8% of them seen once. Time point specified: sample taken at primary tumor resection. Their cognate antigens are unknown. This specimen was lung tumor tissue, taken at surgery. The receptors were sampled from a male donor with early-stage non-small cell lung cancer.

As regards this clonotype: The library was prepared for alpha chains; this beta chain is a stray read, so its frequency means little. This chain joins TRBV12-3 or TRBV12-4 and TRBJ2-1; TRBD2 agrees at 7 bases. The CDR3 is made up of 14 amino acids. After removal of 6 bases from V and 9 bases from J, the junction contained 11 bases not matched to a gene. CDR3 nucleotides: TGTGCCAGCAGCGCCTCGGAGCGGGGCAGTGAGCAGTTCTTC. Its translation: CASSASERGSEQFF.

This clonotype came up many times. This beta chain is an off-target read within a library intended for alpha chains, so its frequency means little. The gene calls are TRBV5-1 and TRBJ2-1; unclear D gene. The V gene lost 0 bases and the J gene lost 4 bases, with 5 bases spanning the gap. Germline V lookup: CDR1 SGHRS, CDR2 YFSETQ. The CDR3 runs to 13 residues. The CDR3 here is CASSLDTYNEQFF. CDR3 sequence (DNA): TGCGCCAGCAGCTTGGACACGTACAATGAGCAGTTCTTC.

The table lists this clonotype with many counts. This beta chain is a stray read from a library made for alpha chains; its abundance is not meaningful. The chain combines TRBV3-1 with TRBJ2-3, with TRBD2 identical over 11 bases. CDR1 is LGHDT, CDR2 YNNKEL, per germline (reference sequence). Trimming took 5 bases from V and 5 from J; bases not matched to a gene: 6. CDR3 length: 15 residues. CDR3 nucleotides: TGTGCCAGCAGCTCGCGACTAGCGGGGAAAGATACGCAGTATTTT. Translating gives CASSSRLAGKDTQYF.

This clonotype is large. This beta chain came through as a stray read in a library set up for alpha chains, and its size says little. V gene TRBV20-1 combines with J gene TRBJ2-5; maybe TRBD2 (6 bases). V was cut by 6 bases and J by 2 bases, with 19 bases left in between. The CDR3 has 15 amino acids. Looked up from germline, CDR1 is DFQATT and CDR2 is SNEGSKA (reference sequence). The CDR3 loop reads CSAGTAGTFQETQYF. The CDR3 region has the DNA TGCAGTGCCGGGACGGCCGGGACTTTTCAAGAGACCCAGTACTTC.

This clonotype is judged medium-sized. As an off-target read in a library built for alpha chains, this beta chain has a frequency of little significance. J is TRBJ2-7 and V is TRBV5-1; possibly TRBD2 for D (6 bases). CDR1 and CDR2 from the germline V gene are SGHRS and YFSETQ. V lost 1 base and J lost 3, with 8 bases in between. The CDR3 is made up of 13 amino acids. The CDR3 here is CASSLLRGYEQYF. The CDR3 nucleotides read TGCGCCAGCAGCTTGTTGCGGGGCTACGAGCAGTACTTC.

By frequency in the sample, this clonotype is medium-sized (0.01 to 0.1%). The library was designed around alpha chains, so this beta chain is a stray read whose abundance carries little weight. J is TRBJ2-1 and V is TRBV6-2 or TRBV6-3, with TRBD2 matching over 7 bases. Germline-derived CDR1 and CDR2 are MNHEY and SVGEGT. The CDR3 contains 13 residues. The trim removed 6 bases at V and 10 bases at J, leaving 9 bases unmatched. This chain's CDR3 is CASRAGARVEQFF. As DNA, the CDR3 is TGTGCCAGCAGGGCGGGAGCTAGGGTGGAGCAGTTCTTC.

This clonotype is classed as large (0.1 to 1%). This beta chain is a stray read from a library made for alpha chains; its abundance is not meaningful. The CDR3 nucleotides read TGTGCCAGCAGCTTCTCCTTTGAAAAACTGTTTTTT. Its protein is CASSFSFEKLFF. J is TRBJ1-4 and V is TRBV7-9, with D uncertain. The CDR3 consists of 12 residues. Germline CDR1 and CDR2: SEHNR and FQNEAQ (reference sequence). Trimming pared 3 bases from V and 7 bases from J, leaving 6 bases between.

This clonotype occurred a few times. A library made for alpha chains picked up this beta chain off target, so its size means little. The rearrangement joins TRBV13 to TRBJ2-7; no reliable D call. V was trimmed by 3 bases and J by 2 bases, leaving 8 bases between them. This CDR3 has 13 amino acids. In germline, CDR1 is PRHDT, CDR2 FYEKMQ (reference sequence). The CDR3 DNA sequence: TGTGCCAGCAGCTTGGGGTACACCTACGAGCAGTACTTC. It is translated as CASSLGYTYEQYF.

This clonotype was picked up many times. This beta chain is a stray sequence in a library constructed for alpha chains; its clone size is not meaningful. This chain connects TRBV20-1 to TRBJ2-6, with TRBD2 matching 7 bases. Trimming cost V 3 bases and J 2 bases; bases outside gene matches: 1. The CDR3 contains 14 residues. Germline V gene sequence: CDR1 DFQATT, CDR2 SNEGSKA (reference sequence). The CDR3: CSARGGTGANVLTF. Here the CDR3 DNA reads TGCAGTGCTAGGGGAGGGACTGGGGCCAACGTCCTGACTTTC.

This clonotype was detected ten times or more. Since the library was made to target alpha chains, this beta chain is a stray read and its abundance is not meaningful. The chain is built from TRBV5-1 and TRBJ2-7; 13 bases agree with TRBD2. CDR3 length: 16 amino acids. The germline CDR1 and CDR2 sequences are SGHRS and YFSETQ. V was pared by 4 bases and J by 2 bases, with 6 bases of the junction left unmatched. The CDR3 protein is CASSPLGTSGAYEQYF. CDR3 bases: TGCGCCAGCAGCCCCCTAGGGACTAGCGGGGCCTACGAGCAGTACTTC.

This clonotype occurred many times. With the library built for alpha chains, this beta chain is off target and its frequency is not meaningful. The chain has TRBV29-1 and TRBJ2-5; D is perhaps TRBD1 (6 bases). The V end lost 5 bases, the J end lost 1 base, and 11 bases lay between the germline ends. The CDR3 has 13 residues. Germline-derived CDR1 and CDR2 are SQVTM and ANQGSEA. The CDR3 reads CSVSQGPQETQYF. CDR3 nucleotides: TGCAGCGTTAGCCAGGGGCCCCAAGAGACCCAGTACTTC.

With regard to this clonotype: A library prepared for alpha chains yielded this beta chain as an off-target read; its size is of little meaning. The rearrangement joins TRBV23-1 to TRBJ2-7, with TRBD2 identical over 7 bases. TRBV23-1 is marked as an open reading frame, function uncertain. Losses at the gene ends were 8 bases for V and 1 base for J; bases not matched to a gene: 17. The CDR3 sequence is 17 residues long. CDR3 sequence reads: CASWTRECRVSSYEQYF. CDR3 sequence (DNA): TGCGCCAGCTGGACTAGAGAGTGTCGGGTCAGTTCCTACGAGCAGTACTTC.

This clonotype is labeled as medium-sized (0.01 to 0.1%). This beta chain was picked up by a library intended for alpha chains and is off target, so its count carries little meaning. The chain combines TRBV30 with TRBJ1-5; D may be TRBD1 (6 bases). The V end lost 4 bases, the J end lost 1 base, and 23 bases lay between the germline ends. This CDR3 has 18 residues. CDR1 is GTSNPN, CDR2 SVGIG, per germline (reference sequence). CDR3 in amino acids: CAWMLRGLRQKSNQPQHF. CDR3 DNA: TGTGCCTGGATGCTCAGGGGCCTACGACAAAAAAGCAATCAGCCCCAGCATTTT. The full variable domain, rest sourced from reference TRBV30 and TRBJ1-5, is SQTIHQWPATLVQPVGSPLSLECTVEGTSNPNLYWYRQAAGRGLQLLFYSVGIGQISSEVPQNLSASRPQDRQFILSSKKLLLSDSGFYLCAWMLRGLRQKSNQPQHFGDGTRLSIL.

This clonotype is labeled as medium-sized. The library was built for alpha chains, so this beta chain is an off-target read and its size means little. The chain carries TRBV7-8 and TRBJ2-7, with 10 bases matching TRBD1. CDR3 length equals 14 residues. Germline CDR1 reads SGHVS; CDR2 reads FQNEAQ. With V trimmed by 5 bases and J by 7 bases, 8 bases remained unmatched. The CDR3 bases are TGTGCCAGCAGCCCGGACAGGGGGTCCGGGGAGCAGTACTTC. Translated: CASSPDRGSGEQYF. Variable domain in full (rest from reference TRBV7-8 and TRBJ2-7): GAGVSQSPRYKVAKRGQDVALRCDPISGHVSLFWYQQALGQGPEFLTYFQNEAQLDKSGLPSDRFFAERPEGSVSTLKIQRTQQEDSAVYLCASSPDRGSGEQYFGPGTRLTVT.

This clonotype was found many times. This beta chain represents an off-target read in a library built for alpha chains; its size is of limited meaning. The chain uses TRBV20-1 and TRBJ2-1; TRBD2 matches at 9 bases. The CDR3 runs 18 residues. Looked up from germline, CDR1 is DFQATT and CDR2 is SNEGSKA (reference sequence). V trimming: 6 bases; J trimming: 0 bases; junction bases outside the gene matches: 15. The CDR3 sequence is CSAGPLGSGGSSYNEQFF. The CDR3 nucleotides are TGCAGTGCCGGTCCCCTCGGTAGCGGGGGAAGCTCCTACAATGAGCAGTTCTTC.

This clonotype ranks as medium-sized. The library was built for alpha chains, so this beta chain is an off-target read and its size means little. The chain joins TRBV6-1 to TRBJ1-5, with D possibly being TRBD1 (5 bases). V was pared by 7 bases and J by 4 bases, with 11 bases between. CDR3 length equals 13 residues. Germline assignment: CDR1 MNHNS and CDR2 SASEGT. CDR3 sequence: CASKRDLNQPQHF. Here the CDR3 DNA reads TGTGCCAGCAAAAGGGACTTGAATCAGCCCCAGCATTTT.

There are many counts of this clonotype. Since it is a stray read in a library aimed at alpha chains, this beta chain has a size that is not meaningful. CDR3 nucleotides: TGTGCCAGCAGCCCCGGACAGGGAGTTATTCCTGGGGCCAACGTCCTGACTTTC. Translating it yields CASSPGQGVIPGANVLTF. This chain links TRBV28 with TRBJ2-6, with TRBD1 identical over 8 bases. The CDR3 is 18 amino acids. The V and J ends lost 6 bases and 2 bases, in that order; junction bases with no gene match: 12. The germline V gene encodes CDR1 MDHEN and CDR2 SYDVKM.

Points on this clonotype: Found in a library prepared for alpha chains, this beta chain is an off-target read, and its abundance has little meaning. V is TRBV7-9 and J is TRBJ2-1; 13 bases agree with TRBD2. This CDR3 contains 15 residues. Germline V gene sequence: CDR1 SEHNR, CDR2 FQNEAQ (reference sequence). J lost 6 bases, V lost 5 bases, and 4 bases had no gene match. DNA of the CDR3: TGTGCCAGCAGCACTAGCGGGAGGGTGAGCAATGAGCAGTTCTTC. It yields the protein CASSTSGRVSNEQFF. Variable domain in full (rest from reference TRBV7-9 and TRBJ2-1): DTGVSQNPRHKITKRGQNVTFRCDPISEHNRLYWYRQTLGQGPEFLTYFQNEAQLEKSRLLSDRFSAERPKGSFSTLEIQRTEQGDSAMYLCASSTSGRVSNEQFFGPGTRLTVL.

Relative to its sample, this clonotype is medium-sized (0.01 to 0.1%). Found in a library prepared for alpha chains, this beta chain is an off-target read, and its abundance has little meaning. The V gene is TRBV6-1, the J gene TRBJ2-1, with no clear D. V lost 4 bases and J lost 6, with 13 bases in between. The germline V gene has CDR1 MNHNS and CDR2 SASEGT. CDR3 length equals 14 residues. The CDR3: CASSGWSTGNEQFF. The DNA for the CDR3 is TGTGCCAGCAGTGGGTGGAGTACGGGCAATGAGCAGTTCTTC.

This clonotype is deemed medium-sized. Little can be read into the size of this beta chain, an off-target read in a library designed for alpha chains. The chain has TRBV18 and TRBJ2-1; D gene uncertain. CDR1 KGHSH and CDR2 LQKENI come from the germline V gene. V lost 3 bases and J 6 bases, leaving 9 bases between the germline ends. The CDR3 runs to 13 residues. The chain's CDR3 is CASSPLLSNEQFF. Written as DNA, the CDR3 is TGTGCCAGCTCACCTCTCCTCTCCAATGAGCAGTTCTTC.